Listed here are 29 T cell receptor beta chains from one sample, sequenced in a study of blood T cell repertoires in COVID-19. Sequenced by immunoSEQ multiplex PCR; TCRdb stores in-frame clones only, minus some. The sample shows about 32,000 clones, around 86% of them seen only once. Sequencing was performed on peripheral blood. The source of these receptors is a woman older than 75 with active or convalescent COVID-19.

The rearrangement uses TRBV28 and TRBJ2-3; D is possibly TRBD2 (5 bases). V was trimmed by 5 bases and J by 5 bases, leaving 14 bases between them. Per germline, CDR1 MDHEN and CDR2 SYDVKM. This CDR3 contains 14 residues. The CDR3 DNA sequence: TGTGCCAGCAGTGGAGGCCTCTATGGAGATACGCAGTATTTT. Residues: CASSGGLYGDTQYF. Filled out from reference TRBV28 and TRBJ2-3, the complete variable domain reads DVKVTQSSRYLVKRTGEKVFLECVQDMDHENMFWYRQDPGLGLRLIYFSYDVKMKEKGDIPEGYSVSREKKERFSLILESASTNQTSMYLCASSGGLYGDTQYFGPGTRLTVL.

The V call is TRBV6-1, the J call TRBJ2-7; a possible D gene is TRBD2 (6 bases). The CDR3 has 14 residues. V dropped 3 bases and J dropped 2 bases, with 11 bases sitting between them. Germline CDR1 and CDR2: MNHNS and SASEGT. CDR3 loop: CASSEAGSPYEQYF. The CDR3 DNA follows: TGTGCCAGCAGTGAGGCGGGGTCCCCCTACGAGCAGTACTTC.

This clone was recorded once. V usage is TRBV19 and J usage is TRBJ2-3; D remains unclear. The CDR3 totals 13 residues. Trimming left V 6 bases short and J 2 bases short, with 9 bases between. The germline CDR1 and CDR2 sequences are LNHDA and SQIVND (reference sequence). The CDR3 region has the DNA TGTGCCAGTAGCATCCCCCCCACAGATACGCAGTATTTT. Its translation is CASSIPPTDTQYF.

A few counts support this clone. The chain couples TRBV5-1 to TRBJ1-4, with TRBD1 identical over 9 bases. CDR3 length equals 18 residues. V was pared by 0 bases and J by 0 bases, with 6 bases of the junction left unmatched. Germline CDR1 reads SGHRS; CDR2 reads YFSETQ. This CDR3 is CASSLATGGRATNEKLFF. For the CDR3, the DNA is TGCGCCAGCAGCTTGGCGACAGGGGGTAGGGCAACTAATGAAAAACTGTTTTTT.

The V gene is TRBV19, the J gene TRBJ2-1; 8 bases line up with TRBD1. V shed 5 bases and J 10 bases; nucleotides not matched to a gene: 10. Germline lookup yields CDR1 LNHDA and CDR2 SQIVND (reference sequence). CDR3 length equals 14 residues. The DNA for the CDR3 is TGTGCCAGTAGTTCCCGGGACAGGTCAAAGGAGCAGTTCTTC. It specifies CASSSRDRSKEQFF.

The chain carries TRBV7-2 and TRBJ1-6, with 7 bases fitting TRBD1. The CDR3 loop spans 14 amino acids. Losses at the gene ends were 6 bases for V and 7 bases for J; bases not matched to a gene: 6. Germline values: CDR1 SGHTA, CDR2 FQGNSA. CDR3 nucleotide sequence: TGTGCCAGCAGGCCAGTGACAGGGAATTCACCCCTCCACTTT. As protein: CASRPVTGNSPLHF. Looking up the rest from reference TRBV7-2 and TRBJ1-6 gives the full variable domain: GAGVSQSPSNKVTEKGKDVELRCDPISGHTALYWYRQSLGQGLEFLIYFQGNSAPDKSGLPSDRFSAERTGGSVSTLTIQRTQQEDSAVYLCASRPVTGNSPLHFGNGTRLTVT.

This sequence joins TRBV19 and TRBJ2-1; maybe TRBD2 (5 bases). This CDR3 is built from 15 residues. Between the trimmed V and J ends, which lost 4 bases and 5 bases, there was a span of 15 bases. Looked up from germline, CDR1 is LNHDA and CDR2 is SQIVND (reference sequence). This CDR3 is CASSTSPRSDNEQFF. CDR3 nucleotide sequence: TGTGCCAGTAGTACTAGCCCCCGAAGCGACAATGAGCAGTTCTTC.

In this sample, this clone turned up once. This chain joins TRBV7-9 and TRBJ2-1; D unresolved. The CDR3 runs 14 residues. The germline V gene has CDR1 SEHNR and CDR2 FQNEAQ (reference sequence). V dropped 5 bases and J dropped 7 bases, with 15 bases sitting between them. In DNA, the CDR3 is TGTGCCAGCAGCCTCCGGGTGCAAAGGAATGAGCAGTTCTTC. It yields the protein CASSLRVQRNEQFF. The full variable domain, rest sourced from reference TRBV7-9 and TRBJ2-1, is DTGVSQNPRHKITKRGQNVTFRCDPISEHNRLYWYRQTLGQGPEFLTYFQNEAQLEKSRLLSDRFSAERPKGSFSTLEIQRTEQGDSAMYLCASSLRVQRNEQFFGPGTRLTVL.

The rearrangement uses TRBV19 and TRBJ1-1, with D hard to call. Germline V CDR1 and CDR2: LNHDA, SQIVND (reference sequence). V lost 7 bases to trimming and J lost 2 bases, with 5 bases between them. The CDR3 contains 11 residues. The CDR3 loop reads CASNSNTEAFF. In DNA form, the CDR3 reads TGTGCCAGTAACAGCAACACTGAAGCTTTCTTT.

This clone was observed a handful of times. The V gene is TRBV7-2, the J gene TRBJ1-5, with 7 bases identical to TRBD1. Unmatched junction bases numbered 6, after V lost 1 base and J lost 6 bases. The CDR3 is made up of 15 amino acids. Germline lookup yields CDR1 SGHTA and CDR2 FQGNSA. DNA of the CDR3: TGTGCCAGCAGCTTAGACGGACAGGTTGGTCAGCCCCAGCATTTT. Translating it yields CASSLDGQVGQPQHF. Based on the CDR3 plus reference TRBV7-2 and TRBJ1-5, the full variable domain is GAGVSQSPSNKVTEKGKDVELRCDPISGHTALYWYRQSLGQGLEFLIYFQGNSAPDKSGLPSDRFSAERTGGSVSTLTIQRTQQEDSAVYLCASSLDGQVGQPQHFGDGTRLSIL.

The CDR3 loop is CASSMGGEQFF. In DNA form, the CDR3 reads TGCGCCAGCAGCATGGGCGGTGAGCAGTTCTTC. The chain joins TRBV5-1 to TRBJ2-1; unclear D gene. V lost 4 bases and J lost 9, with 8 bases in between. From germline, CDR1 is SGHRS and CDR2 YFSETQ. This CDR3 region has 11 residues.

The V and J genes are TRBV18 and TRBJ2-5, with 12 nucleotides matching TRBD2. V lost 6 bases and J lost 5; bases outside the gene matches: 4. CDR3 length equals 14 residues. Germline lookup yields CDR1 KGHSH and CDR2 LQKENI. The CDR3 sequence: CASSRGLAGETQYF. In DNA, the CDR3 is TGTGCCAGCTCGCGAGGACTAGCGGGGGAGACCCAGTACTTC. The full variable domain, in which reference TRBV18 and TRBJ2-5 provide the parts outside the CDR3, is NAGVMQNPRHLVRRRGQEARLRCSPMKGHSHVYWYRQLPEEGLKFMVYLQKENIIDESGMPKERFSAEFPKEGPSILRIQQVVRGDSAAYFCASSRGLAGETQYFGPGTRLLVL.

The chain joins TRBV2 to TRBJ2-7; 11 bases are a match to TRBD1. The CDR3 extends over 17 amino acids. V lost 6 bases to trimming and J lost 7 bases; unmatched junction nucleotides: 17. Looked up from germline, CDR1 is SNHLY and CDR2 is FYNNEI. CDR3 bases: TGTGCCAGCAGGGAGTGGTCCGGGACAGGGGGAGTGATGGAGCAGTACTTC. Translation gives CASREWSGTGGVMEQYF.

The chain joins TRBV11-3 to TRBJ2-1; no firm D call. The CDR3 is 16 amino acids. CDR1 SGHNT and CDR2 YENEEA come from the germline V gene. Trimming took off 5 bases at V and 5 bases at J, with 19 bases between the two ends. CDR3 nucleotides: TGTGCCAGCAGCCCCCCCTGGCGGATGATGGACAATGAGCAGTTCTTC. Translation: CASSPPWRMMDNEQFF.

The CDR3 DNA reads TGCGCCAGCAGCCAAGCACAGGGAAACACCATATATTTT. Translating gives CASSQAQGNTIYF. V usage is TRBV4-1 and J usage is TRBJ1-3; D ambiguous. V was trimmed by 1 base and J by 4 bases, leaving 5 bases between them. Germline V gene lookup returns CDR1 MGHRA and CDR2 YSYEKL. The CDR3 spans 13 residues.

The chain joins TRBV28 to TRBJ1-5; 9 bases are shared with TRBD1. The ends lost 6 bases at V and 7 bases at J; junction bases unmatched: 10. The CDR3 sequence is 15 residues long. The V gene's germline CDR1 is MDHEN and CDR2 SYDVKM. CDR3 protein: CASRGEDRGAQPQHF. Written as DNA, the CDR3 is TGTGCCAGCAGGGGAGAGGACAGGGGTGCACAGCCCCAGCATTTT.

The CDR3 loop reads CASSLSQGADTEAFF. The CDR3 DNA follows: TGTGCCAGCTCACTTAGCCAGGGGGCGGATACTGAAGCTTTCTTT. The chain joins TRBV18 to TRBJ1-1, with 8 bases that match TRBD1. J lost 5 bases, V lost 4 bases, and 9 bases had no gene match. This CDR3 is 15 amino acids long. Germline loops: CDR1 KGHSH, CDR2 LQKENI.

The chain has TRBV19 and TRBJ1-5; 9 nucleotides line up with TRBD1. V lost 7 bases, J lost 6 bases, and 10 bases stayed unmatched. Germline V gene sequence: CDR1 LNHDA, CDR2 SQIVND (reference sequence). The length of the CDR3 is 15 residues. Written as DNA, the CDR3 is TGTGCCAGTACCCCGCCGGGACAGGGCTTTCAGCCCCAGCATTTT. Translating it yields CASTPPGQGFQPQHF.

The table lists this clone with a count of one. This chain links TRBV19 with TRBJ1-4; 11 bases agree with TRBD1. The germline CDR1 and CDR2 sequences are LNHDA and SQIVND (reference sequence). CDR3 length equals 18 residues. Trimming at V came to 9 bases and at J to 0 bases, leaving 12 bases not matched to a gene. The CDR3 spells CARHNVGTGGATNEKLFF. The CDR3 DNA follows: TGTGCCAGACATAACGTAGGGACAGGGGGTGCAACTAATGAAAAACTGTTTTTT. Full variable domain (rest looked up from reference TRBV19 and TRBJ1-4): DGGITQSPKYLFRKEGQNVTLSCEQNLNHDAMYWYRQDPGQGLRLIYYSQIVNDFQKGDIAEGYSVSREKKESFPLTVTSAQKNPTAFYLCARHNVGTGGATNEKLFFGSGTQLSVL.

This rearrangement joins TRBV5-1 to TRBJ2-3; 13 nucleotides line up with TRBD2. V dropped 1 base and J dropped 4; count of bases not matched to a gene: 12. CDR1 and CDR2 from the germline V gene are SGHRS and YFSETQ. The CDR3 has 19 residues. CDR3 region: CASSLTYGTSGVGADTQYF. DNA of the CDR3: TGCGCCAGCAGCTTGACCTACGGGACTAGCGGGGTAGGTGCAGATACGCAGTATTTT.

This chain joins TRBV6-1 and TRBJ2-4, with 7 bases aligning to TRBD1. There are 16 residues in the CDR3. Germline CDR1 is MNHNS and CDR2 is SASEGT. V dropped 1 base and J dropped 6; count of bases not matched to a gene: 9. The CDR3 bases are TGTGCCAGCAGTGAAGTTCAGGGGGTACAGAGAAACATTCAGTACTTC. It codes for CASSEVQGVQRNIQYF.

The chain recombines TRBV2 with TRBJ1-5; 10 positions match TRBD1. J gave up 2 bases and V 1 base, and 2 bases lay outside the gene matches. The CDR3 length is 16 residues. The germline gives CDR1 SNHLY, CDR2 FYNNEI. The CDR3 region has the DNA TGTGCCAGCAGTGAAGTCGGGACAGGGGGCAATCAGCCCCAGCATTTT. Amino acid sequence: CASSEVGTGGNQPQHF.

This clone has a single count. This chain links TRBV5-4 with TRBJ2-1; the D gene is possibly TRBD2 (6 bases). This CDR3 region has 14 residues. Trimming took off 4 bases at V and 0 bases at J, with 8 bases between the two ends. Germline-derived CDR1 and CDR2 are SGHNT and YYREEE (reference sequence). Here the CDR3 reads CASSRAGSYNEQFF. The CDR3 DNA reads TGTGCCAGCAGCCGAGCGGGCTCCTACAATGAGCAGTTCTTC.

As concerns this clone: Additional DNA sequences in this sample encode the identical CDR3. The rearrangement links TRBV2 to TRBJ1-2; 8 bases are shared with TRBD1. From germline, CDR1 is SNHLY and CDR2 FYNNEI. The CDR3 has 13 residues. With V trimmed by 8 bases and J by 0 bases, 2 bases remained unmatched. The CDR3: CASGQGANYGYTF. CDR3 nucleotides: TGTGCCAGCGGACAGGGCGCTAACTATGGCTACACCTTC.

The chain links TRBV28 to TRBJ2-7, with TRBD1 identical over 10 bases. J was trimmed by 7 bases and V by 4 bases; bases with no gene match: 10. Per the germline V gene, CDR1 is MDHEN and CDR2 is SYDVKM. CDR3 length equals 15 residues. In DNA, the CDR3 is TGTGCCAGCAGTTCCACGGGGACAGGGGATTCAGAGCAGTACTTC. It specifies CASSSTGTGDSEQYF.

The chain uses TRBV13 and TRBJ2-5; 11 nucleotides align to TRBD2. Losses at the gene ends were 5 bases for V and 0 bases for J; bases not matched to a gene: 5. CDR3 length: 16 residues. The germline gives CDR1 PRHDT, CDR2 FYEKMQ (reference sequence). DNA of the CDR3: TGTGCCAGCAGCGCTCGGACTAGCGGGTACCAAGAGACCCAGTACTTC. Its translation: CASSARTSGYQETQYF.

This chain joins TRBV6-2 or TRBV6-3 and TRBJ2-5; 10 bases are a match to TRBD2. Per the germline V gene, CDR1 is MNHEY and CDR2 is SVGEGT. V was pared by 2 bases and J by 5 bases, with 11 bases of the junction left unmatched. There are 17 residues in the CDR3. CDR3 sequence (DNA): TGTGCCAGCAGTTACGGAGCGGGAGGGCCAGGAGGTGAGACCCAGTACTTC. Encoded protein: CASSYGAGGPGGETQYF.

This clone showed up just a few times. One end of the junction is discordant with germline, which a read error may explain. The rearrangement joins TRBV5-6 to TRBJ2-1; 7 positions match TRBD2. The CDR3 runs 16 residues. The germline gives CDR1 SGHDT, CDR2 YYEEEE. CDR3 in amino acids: CASSLLGTIGYSEQFF. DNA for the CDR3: TGTGCCAGCAGCTTGTTGGGGACTATAGGGTACAGTGAGCAGTTCTTC. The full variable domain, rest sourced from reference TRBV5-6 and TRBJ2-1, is DAGVTQSPTHLIKTRGQQVTLRCSPKSGHDTVSWYQQALGQGPQFIFQYYEEEERQRGNFPDRFSGHQFPNYSSELNVNALLLGDSALYLCASSLLGTIGYSEQFFGPGTRLTVL.

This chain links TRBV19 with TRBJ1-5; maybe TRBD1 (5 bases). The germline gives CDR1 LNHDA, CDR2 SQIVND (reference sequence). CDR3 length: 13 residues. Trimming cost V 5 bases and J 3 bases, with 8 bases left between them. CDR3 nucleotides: TGTGCCAGTAGTGGGACTCACAATCAGCCCCAGCATTTT. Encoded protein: CASSGTHNQPQHF. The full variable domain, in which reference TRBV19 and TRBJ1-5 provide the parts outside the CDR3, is DGGITQSPKYLFRKEGQNVTLSCEQNLNHDAMYWYRQDPGQGLRLIYYSQIVNDFQKGDIAEGYSVSREKKESFPLTVTSAQKNPTAFYLCASSGTHNQPQHFGDGTRLSIL.